These 28 T cell receptor beta chains were sequenced from one sample in a study of T cell responses to AZD1222 COVID-19 vaccine. The method was immunoSEQ multiplex PCR; TCRdb's version includes in-frame clones alone and lacks a portion of them. Seen here are 150,000 or so clones, 85% to 95% observed once, and the top ten hold 1.3%. The specimen comprised peripheral blood, sampled on day 0 of AZD1222 vaccination. The receptors come from an adult in good health.

This chain connects TRBV5-6 to TRBJ1-1; no reliable D call. Trimming removed 0 bases at V and 8 bases at J, with 11 bases between. Germline V lookup: CDR1 SGHDT, CDR2 YYEEEE. The CDR3 spans 13 residues. CDR3 in DNA: TGTGCCAGCAGCTTGGGAGGGTCAGTCGAAGCTTTCTTT. It encodes CASSLGGSVEAFF.

V usage is TRBV28 and J usage is TRBJ1-2, with unresolved D. Germline V lookup: CDR1 MDHEN, CDR2 SYDVKM. Trimming cost V 4 bases and J 4 bases, with 16 bases left between them. The CDR3 loop spans 15 amino acids. The CDR3 nucleotides are TGTGCCAGCAGTTCCACCCTTGAGGTTTCCTATGGCTACACCTTC. Translation gives CASSSTLEVSYGYTF.

The V gene is TRBV9, the J gene TRBJ1-1, with a tentative D call TRBD1 (5 bases). V lost 0 bases, J lost 3 bases, and 27 bases lay in between. Germline loops: CDR1 SGDLS, CDR2 YYNGEE. This CDR3 is built from 20 residues. CDR3 sequence: CASSVDPSAPRTPIDTEAFF. The CDR3 DNA reads as TGTGCCAGCAGCGTAGACCCCAGTGCGCCTCGGACACCCATAGACACTGAAGCTTTCTTT.

In DNA form, the CDR3 reads TGTGCCAGCAGTGAAGCAGGGGGCTGGGAAGCTTTCTTT. Translating it yields CASSEAGGWEAFF. This chain uses TRBV6-1 with TRBJ1-1; 7 bases map to TRBD1. From germline, CDR1 is MNHNS and CDR2 SASEGT. The V gene end was trimmed by 0 bases and the J gene end by 8 bases; junction bases not matched to a gene: 3. The CDR3 is 13 amino acids.

The chain uses TRBV18 and TRBJ2-5; D is ambiguous. The length of the CDR3 is 13 residues. Germline values: CDR1 KGHSH, CDR2 LQKENI. The V end was cut by 4 bases, the J end by 1 base, with 7 bases between. The CDR3 loop reads CASSLGPQETQYF. The DNA of the CDR3 is TGTGCCAGCTCACTGGGCCCCCAAGAGACCCAGTACTTC.

The V and J genes are TRBV5-1 and TRBJ2-5; D unclear. The CDR3 runs 14 residues. Germline CDR1 SGHRS, CDR2 YFSETQ. V was shortened by 3 bases and J by 5 bases, with 14 bases between the two germline ends. The CDR3 DNA reads TGCGCCAGCAGCTCGATCGGTGGTTCGGAGACCCAGTACTTC. It is translated as CASSSIGGSETQYF.

V usage is TRBV28 and J usage is TRBJ1-4, with D possibly TRBD1 on 6 matching bases. Trimming left V 2 bases short and J 0 bases short, with 13 bases between. The CDR3 has 17 residues. Looked up from germline, CDR1 is MDHEN and CDR2 is SYDVKM. As DNA, the CDR3 is TGTGCCAGCAGTTTAGTCGGCAGGGGAACAACTAATGAAAAACTGTTTTTT. Protein: CASSLVGRGTTNEKLFF.

V gene TRBV5-5 combines with J gene TRBJ2-1; tentatively, D is TRBD2 (6 bases). V lost 3 bases and J 4 bases, leaving 29 bases between the germline ends. CDR1 and CDR2 from the germline V gene are SGHKS and YYEKEE (reference sequence). This CDR3 spans 20 amino acids. CDR3 DNA: TGTGCCAGCAGCTCCTACGTTTTGGGGGGTCAGAGAAGTTTGTACAATGAGCAGTTCTTC. It specifies CASSSYVLGGQRSLYNEQFF. The whole variable domain, remainder taken from reference TRBV5-5 and TRBJ2-1, is DAGVTQSPTHLIKTRGQQVTLRCSPISGHKSVSWYQQVLGQGPQFIFQYYEKEERGRGNFPDRFSARQFPNYSSELNVNALLLGDSALYLCASSSYVLGGQRSLYNEQFFGPGTRLTVL.

The J gene is TRBJ1-1, the V gene TRBV4-1; 8 bases agree with TRBD1. With 4 bases clipped from V and 0 bases from J, the junction kept 7 bases outside the gene matches. The CDR3 runs 16 residues. Germline V gene sequence: CDR1 MGHRA, CDR2 YSYEKL. CDR3 sequence (DNA): TGCGCCAGCAGCCCACCGACAGGGGCGATGAACACTGAAGCTTTCTTT. Its translation is CASSPPTGAMNTEAFF.

The CDR3 coding sequence is TGTGCCAGCAGCCCGGGACTAGCGGGACTCGGCTACAATGAGCAGTTCTTC. The encoded protein is CASSPGLAGLGYNEQFF. The chain couples TRBV5-4 to TRBJ2-1, with 13 positions matching TRBD2. Germline CDR1 is SGHNT and CDR2 is YYREEE (reference sequence). The CDR3 is 17 residues long. V was clipped by 4 bases and J by 3 bases; unmatched bases: 7. Full variable domain (missing parts from reference TRBV5-4 and TRBJ2-1): ETGVTQSPTHLIKTRGQQVTLRCSSQSGHNTVSWYQQALGQGPQFIFQYYREEENGRGNFPPRFSGLQFPNYSSELNVNALELDDSALYLCASSPGLAGLGYNEQFFGPGTRLTVL.

V gene TRBV6-5 combines with J gene TRBJ1-2; D is possibly TRBD1 (6 bases). Trimming stripped 7 bases from V and 4 bases from J, with 19 bases between. The germline V gene encodes CDR1 MNHEY and CDR2 SVGAGI. This CDR3 is 15 amino acids long. CDR3 protein: CASKPGQGRFYGYTF. CDR3 bases: TGTGCCAGCAAACCGGGACAAGGACGGTTCTATGGCTACACCTTC.

The chain combines TRBV20-1 with TRBJ2-3; D may be TRBD1 (5 bases). CDR1 DFQATT and CDR2 SNEGSKA come from the germline V gene (reference sequence). V was clipped by 3 bases and J by 1 base, with 11 bases between them. CDR3 length: 14 amino acids. The CDR3 here is CSASTGAGTDTQYF. CDR3 in DNA: TGCAGTGCTAGTACAGGAGCCGGCACAGATACGCAGTATTTT.

The V and J genes are TRBV7-9 and TRBJ2-5; 10 nucleotides agree with TRBD2. The germline CDR1 and CDR2 sequences are SEHNR and FQNEAQ (reference sequence). V shed 1 base, J shed 4 bases, and the junction held 9 bases outside the gene matches. This CDR3 has 17 residues. The chain's CDR3 is CASSLGSAGGPTETQYF. Here the CDR3 DNA reads TGTGCCAGCAGCTTAGGATCAGCGGGAGGGCCGACAGAGACCCAGTACTTC.

The rearrangement joins TRBV7-2 to TRBJ2-1; unclear D gene. CDR3 length equals 11 residues. Germline V CDR1 and CDR2: SGHTA, FQGNSA. V dropped 4 bases and J dropped 9 bases, with 7 bases sitting between them. The DNA for the CDR3 is TGTGCCAGCAGCTCAGCGAGTGAGCAGTTCTTC. Protein sequence: CASSSASEQFF. The full variable domain, with the rest looked up from reference TRBV7-2 and TRBJ2-1, is GAGVSQSPSNKVTEKGKDVELRCDPISGHTALYWYRQSLGQGLEFLIYFQGNSAPDKSGLPSDRFSAERTGGSVSTLTIQRTQQEDSAVYLCASSSASEQFFGPGTRLTVL.

The V call is TRBV11-2, the J call TRBJ1-6, with D uncertain. Germline CDR1 reads SGHAT; CDR2 reads FQNNGV. This CDR3 comprises 14 residues. V gave up 1 base and J gave up 9 bases, with 10 bases separating them. The CDR3 region has the DNA TGTGCCAGCAGCTTAGGAGGGCGGAGTTCACCCCTCCACTTT. It translates to CASSLGGRSSPLHF.

The gene calls are TRBV28 and TRBJ1-4; TRBD1 might be the D (5 bases). Between the trimmed V and J ends, which lost 6 bases and 6 bases, there was a span of 20 bases. This CDR3 has 16 residues. Germline-derived CDR1 and CDR2 are MDHEN and SYDVKM. DNA for the CDR3: TGTGCCAGCAGCCGGGGGAGGGCCGCACGGCATGAAAAACTGTTTTTT. Translated: CASSRGRAARHEKLFF.

The chain employs TRBV7-9 and TRBJ2-7; a weak D match, TRBD2 (5 bases). CDR1 is SEHNR and CDR2 is FQNEAQ in the germline V gene (reference sequence). The CDR3 spans 15 residues. V was pared by 1 base and J by 4 bases, with 14 bases between. DNA of the CDR3: TGTGCCAGCAGCTTAGGTACGGGAACACCTTACGAGCAGTACTTC. Protein sequence: CASSLGTGTPYEQYF.

This clone occurred once. The gene calls are TRBV5-1 and TRBJ2-7; 7 bases fit TRBD1. The CDR3 is 15 amino acids. Germline values: CDR1 SGHRS, CDR2 YFSETQ. Unmatched junction bases numbered 10, after V lost 5 bases and J lost 2 bases. The CDR3 region is CASSLRQGSPYEQYF. The CDR3 nucleotides are TGCGCCAGCAGTTTAAGACAGGGCAGTCCCTACGAGCAGTACTTC.

The rearrangement joins TRBV9 to TRBJ1-1; perhaps TRBD1 as D (5 bases). The CDR3 has 14 residues. V dropped 0 bases and J dropped 3 bases, with 9 bases sitting between them. Germline V CDR1 and CDR2: SGDLS, YYNGEE. For the CDR3, the DNA is TGTGCCAGCAGCGTAGGGGGGATCGACACTGAAGCTTTCTTT. This encodes CASSVGGIDTEAFF.

The chain joins TRBV4-2 to TRBJ2-5, with D possibly matching TRBD2 (7 bases). CDR3 length: 18 amino acids. Trimming pared 0 bases from V and 5 bases from J, leaving 22 bases between. Germline-derived CDR1 and CDR2 are LGHNA and YNFKEQ. In DNA, the CDR3 is TGTGCCAGCAGCCAAGAAAATGGGGGGGCGAAAGTGTGGGAGACCCAGTACTTC. This gives the protein CASSQENGGAKVWETQYF.

This chain joins TRBV15 and TRBJ2-7; a possible D gene is TRBD2 (6 bases). The CDR3 extends over 13 amino acids. Germline V gene sequence: CDR1 LNHNV, CDR2 YYDKDF (reference sequence). V lost 7 bases and J 6 bases, leaving 16 bases between the germline ends. CDR3 nucleotides: TGTGCCACCAAAACCGGAGGGGCGGGCGAGCAGTACTTC. Translated, it gives CATKTGGAGEQYF.

V is TRBV7-9 and J is TRBJ1-1; a weak D match, TRBD1 (5 bases). This CDR3 contains 16 residues. Trimming stripped 6 bases from V and 10 bases from J, with 27 bases between. From germline, CDR1 is SEHNR and CDR2 FQNEAQ (reference sequence). CDR3 sequence: CASRLIEWGNGDGAFF. The DNA for the CDR3 is TGTGCCAGCAGACTCATCGAGTGGGGGAATGGGGATGGAGCTTTCTTT.

The chain combines TRBV25-1 with TRBJ2-2; no clear D. The CDR3 contains 13 residues. V was trimmed by 0 bases and J by 5 bases, leaving 4 bases between them. Germline CDR1 reads MGHDK; CDR2 reads SYGVNS. This CDR3 is CASSEYLTGELFF. The CDR3 DNA reads as TGTGCCAGCAGTGAATACCTGACCGGGGAGCTGTTTTTT.

The genes are TRBV9 and TRBJ2-4; D tentatively fits TRBD1 or TRBD2 (5 bases each). With 3 bases removed from V and 0 bases from J, the gap between germline ends came to 10 bases. The CDR3 is 15 residues long. Looked up from germline, CDR1 is SGDLS and CDR2 is YYNGEE. Here the CDR3 DNA reads TGTGCCAGCAGCGCGTCCGGGACAGCCAAAAACATTCAGTACTTC. Translated: CASSASGTAKNIQYF.

This chain links TRBV10-3 with TRBJ1-4; D is perhaps TRBD1 (6 bases). CDR1 and CDR2 (germline): ENHRY, SYGVKD. V gave up 10 bases and J gave up 3 bases, with 9 bases separating them. This CDR3 has 12 residues. CDR3 sequence reads: CASRGSNEKLFF. CDR3 bases: TGTGCCAGCAGGGGTTCTAATGAAAAACTGTTTTTT.

This clone was counted once. The chain is built from TRBV2 and TRBJ2-5; 11 bases agree with TRBD2. After removal of 6 bases from V and 4 bases from J, the junction contained 4 bases not matched to a gene. Germline CDR1 and CDR2: SNHLY and FYNNEI. This CDR3 comprises 14 residues. CDR3 in amino acids: CASSLTSGAETQYF. The CDR3 DNA reads TGTGCCAGCAGCCTGACTAGCGGGGCAGAGACCCAGTACTTC.

The chain has TRBV28 and TRBJ2-7, with D perhaps TRBD1 or TRBD2 (5 bases each). V was trimmed by 7 bases and J by 11 bases, leaving 18 bases between them. The CDR3 has 12 residues. Germline V lookup: CDR1 MDHEN, CDR2 SYDVKM. CDR3 protein: CASTKFGGEKYF. The CDR3 DNA is TGTGCCAGCACTAAATTTGGGGGAGAAAAGTACTTC.

The CDR3 reads CASSLGQGVHEKLFF. The CDR3 nucleotides read TGTGCCAGCAGCCTCGGACAGGGGGTTCATGAAAAACTGTTTTTT. The V and J genes are TRBV7-9 and TRBJ1-4; 10 nucleotides agree with TRBD1. This CDR3 spans 15 amino acids. The V gene end was trimmed by 5 bases and the J gene end by 6 bases; junction bases not matched to a gene: 6. From germline, CDR1 is SEHNR and CDR2 FQNEAQ (reference sequence).